The clone carrying this T cell receptor (beta chain) was counted ten times or more. TCRdb used MiXCR to reprocess the RT-PCR reads, holding one entry per CDR3 protein. This repertoire shows fewer than 800,000 distinct CDR3 sequences, 13% to 15% found once; its top ten account for around 3.3%. Trimming took 5 bases from V and 6 from J, leaving 7 bases between them. The CDR3 loop spans 12 amino acids. The sample was memory CD4+ T cells from blood. The sequence was obtained from a female donor in good health, serving as a healthy control. The gene calls are TRBV12-3 or TRBV12-4 and TRBJ2-2; D uncertain. The CDR3 loop is CASSPGPGELFF. Here the CDR3 DNA reads TGTGCCAGCAGTCCAGGACCCGGGGAGCTGTTTTTT.